The clone carrying this TCR beta chain was seen a handful of times. MiXCR, run by TCRdb on the RT-PCR reads, gives a single entry per CDR3 protein. Found here are almost 700,000 distinct CDR3 sequences, 14% of them singletons; the top ten hold around 3.3%. The CDR3 is 17 residues long. The V and J ends lost 4 bases and 0 bases respectively, with 19 bases between them. The V gene is TRBV12-3 or TRBV12-4, the J gene TRBJ2-7, with D perhaps TRBD2 (6 bases). The sample taken for sequencing was memory CD4+ T cells from blood. This TCR was sampled from a female donor in good health, serving as a healthy control. In nucleotides, the CDR3 is TGTGCCAGCAGTTCAACCCCCGGGGGATCTTACTCCTACGAGCAGTACTTC. Residues: CASSSTPGGSYSYEQYF.